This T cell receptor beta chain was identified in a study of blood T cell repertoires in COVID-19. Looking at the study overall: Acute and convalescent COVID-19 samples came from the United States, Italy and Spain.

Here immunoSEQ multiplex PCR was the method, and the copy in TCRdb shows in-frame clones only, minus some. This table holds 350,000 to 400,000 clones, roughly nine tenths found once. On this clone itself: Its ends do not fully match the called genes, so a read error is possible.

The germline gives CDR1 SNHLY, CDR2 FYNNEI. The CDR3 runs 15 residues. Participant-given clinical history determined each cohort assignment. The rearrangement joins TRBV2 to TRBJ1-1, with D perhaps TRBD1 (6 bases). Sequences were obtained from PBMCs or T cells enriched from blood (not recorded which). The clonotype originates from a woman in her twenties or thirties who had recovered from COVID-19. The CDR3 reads CASREARTENTEAFF. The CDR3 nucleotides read TGTGCCAGCAGGGAAGCACGGACAGAGAACACTGAAGCTTTCTTT.